The T cell receptor beta chain under discussion was sequenced for a study of beta chain features in type 1 diabetes. General study points: Across all four CD4+ subsets, people with type 1 diabetes showed modestly shorter TCRB CDR3s. Patients with type 1 diabetes carried fewer insertions and had more deletions at their VDJ junctions.

The germline CDR1 and CDR2 sequences are LGHNA and YSLEER. This CDR3 region has 16 residues. V was cut by 0 bases and J by 0 bases, with 9 bases left in between. Blood was drawn once from each donor into heparinised tubes. The draws averaged around 110 mL. Purity of each sorted population was above 95%. All of the isolated RNA was reverse transcribed, so expressed TCRB transcripts were sequenced. This table comes from immunoSEQ multiplex PCR, and its TCRdb copy is limited to in-frame clones, with some not included. The sample shows under 450,000 clones, around 13% of them seen only once. This clone has just a few counts. The antigen is unknown. In the same sample, other DNA sequences code for this CDR3.

The sequenced material came from naive CD4+ T cells from blood. V and J are TRBV4-3 and TRBJ2-1; weak D call: TRBD2 (5 bases). The clonotype originates from a man aged 25-45 years in good health. The CDR3, as DNA: TGCGCCAGCAGCCAAGAGTCGGGAAGCTCCTACAATGAGCAGTTCTTC. Translated: CASSQESGSSYNEQFF.